This TCR beta chain was profiled in a study of shared clonotypes between healthy human individuals. PCR replicates from unsorted PBMC used 250 to 300 ng DNA, and this amount was some 30,000 T cell genomes. Sequencing was performed with immunoSEQ multiplex PCR; in TCRdb, only in-frame clones are kept and a portion is missing. The data show about 490,000 clones, about 80% seen once. V dropped 5 bases and J dropped 0 bases, with 14 bases sitting between them. This CDR3 has 15 amino acids. Germline lookup yields CDR1 MDHEN and CDR2 SYDVKM. Sequencing was done on a sample of PBMCs. The receptor's source is a woman aged 40-49 years in good health. Some clones in this sample may be carry-over from other donors' samples. This chain uses TRBV28 with TRBJ2-7, with D unresolved. CDR3 sequence (DNA): TGTGCCAGCAGTCTGGGCGCCTTTGGCTCCTACGAGCAGTACTTC. Translating it yields CASSLGAFGSYEQYF.